This T cell receptor beta chain is from a study of early T cells in non-severe SARS-CoV-2 infection (dated by TCRdb to about 2021). Looking at the study overall: Bulk RNA from unsorted whole blood was used for TCR sequencing, so alpha and beta chains could not be paired.

Libraries came from 5' RACE. Sequencer: NextSeq 500. To correct for sequencing error and PCR bias, the TCR library protocol tagged individual cDNA molecules with unique molecular identifiers. Both TCR alpha and beta chains were sequenced, and tight co-correlation was observed between alpha and beta sequence abundances in each sample. For the original study's pipeline: Decombinator V4 was used to annotate the V gene, J gene and CDR3 of the TCR sequences. Expanded TCRs were defined as changing significantly between any two time points under a Poisson model with p below 0.0001. Abundances of TCRs were expressed as counts per million after normalisation to the total number of TCRs sequenced in each sample. TRAV1-2 paired with TRAJ12, TRAJ20 or TRAJ33 defined MAIT TCRs, while TRAV10 paired with TRAJ18 defined iNKT TCRs. VDJdb, accessed on 1 November 2021, was searched for TCRs annotated for CMV, EBV and SARS-CoV-2, and TCRs annotated for more than one antigen were excluded. In-frame beta chains were kept once TCRdb had trimmed the public reads at Q25 with fastp and called clones with MiXCR. One record per CDR3 amino acid sequence lists the most common genes and DNA. TCRdb's processing, not the authors' own work, is the source of the V and J calls. This sample lists some 66,000 distinct CDR3 sequences; less than 9.5% were detected once. The ten largest clones capture roughly 3% of the sample.

V loses 0 bases, J loses 0 bases, and the germline ends lie 5 bases apart. The germline V gene provides CDR1 SGHTA and CDR2 FQGNSA. The CDR3 spans 14 residues, from the cysteine through the phenylalanine. The CDR3 DNA has 42 bases and is translated from base 1. This clonotype occurred many times. It lacks a known antigen. Base qualities were left out, and no much larger clone turns up one base away. Paper-wide results and their limitations: VDJdb matching was skewed toward anti-spike CD8 responses and likely underestimated virus-specific expansions by missing private and CD4 specificities.

A case-control design nested within a healthcare worker cohort in London, UK, was used, with weekly nasopharyngeal swab PCR tests and blood sampling performed. Healthcare workers were recruited between 23 and 31 March 2020, during the week of the UK lockdown, and were followed weekly for up to about 15 weeks. The sequencing sample was made of whole blood. This receptor chain uses TRBV7-2 and TRBJ2-5, with no reliable assignment of the D segment. The receptor was isolated from an adult who was a healthcare worker with PCR-confirmed SARS-CoV-2 infection or an uninfected control (not recorded which). The CDR3 is CASSLAPNQETQYF. The nucleotide sequence reads as follows: TGTGCCAGCAGCTTAGCCCCGAACCAAGAGACCCAGTACTTC.